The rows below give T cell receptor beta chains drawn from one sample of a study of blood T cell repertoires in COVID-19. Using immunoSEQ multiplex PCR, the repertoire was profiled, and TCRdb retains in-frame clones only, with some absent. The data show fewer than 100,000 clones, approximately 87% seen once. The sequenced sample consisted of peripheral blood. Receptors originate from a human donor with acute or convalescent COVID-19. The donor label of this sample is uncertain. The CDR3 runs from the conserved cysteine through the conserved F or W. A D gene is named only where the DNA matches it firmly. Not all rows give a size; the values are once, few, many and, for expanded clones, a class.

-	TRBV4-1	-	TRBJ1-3	TGCGCCAGCAGCCAAGATCTAGCCGATAGCTCTGGAAACACCATATATTTT	CASSQDLADSSGNTIYF
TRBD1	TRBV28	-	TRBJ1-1	TGTGCCAGCAGACTAGGTGGGACAGGTCTCGAAGCTTTCTTT	CASRLGGTGLEAFF
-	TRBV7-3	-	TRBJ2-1	TGTGCCAGCAGCTTGCGCGGGGGCGATGAGCAGTTCTTC	CASSLRGGDEQFF
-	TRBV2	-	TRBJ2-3	TGTGCCAGCACTATACTCGCGACAGGTTCTCGCACAGATACGCAGTATTTT	CASTILATGSRTDTQYF
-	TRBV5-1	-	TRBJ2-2	TGCGCCAGCAGCGCGGGGGCGGGGACCGGGGAGCTGTTTTTT	CASSAGAGTGELFF
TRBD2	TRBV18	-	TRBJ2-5	TGTGCCAGCTCACCCGCGGAGTCGGGGGGAGAGACCCAGTACTTC	CASSPAESGGETQYF
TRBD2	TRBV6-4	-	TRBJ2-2	TGTGCCAGCAGAGGACTAGCGGGGGGCCCGAACACCGGGGAGCTGTTTTTT	CASRGLAGGPNTGELFF
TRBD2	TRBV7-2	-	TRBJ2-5	TGTGCCAGCAGCAACGGGGGGGCGGAGACCCAGTACTTC	CASSNGGAETQYF
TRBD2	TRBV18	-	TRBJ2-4	TGTGCCAGCTCACCACGTTCTGCGGGGGACATTCAGTACTTC	CASSPRSAGDIQYF
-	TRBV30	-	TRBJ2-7	TGTGCCTGGAGCCCAGGGTCCTACGAGCAGTACTTC	CAWSPGSYEQYF
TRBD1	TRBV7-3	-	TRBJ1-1	TGTGCCAGCAGCTCGGGGACAGACACTGAAGCTTTCTTT	CASSSGTDTEAFF
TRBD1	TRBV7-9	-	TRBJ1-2	TGTGCCAGCAGCCCAGGGACAGGGCCTGGCTACACCTTC	CASSPGTGPGYTF
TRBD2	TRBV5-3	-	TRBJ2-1	TGTGCCAGAAGCCCTGGGACTAGCGGGGGAAATGAGCAGTTCTTC	CARSPGTSGGNEQFF
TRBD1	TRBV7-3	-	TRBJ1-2	TGTGCCAGCAGCACCCAGGGGGCGGTTGGCTACACCTTC	CASSTQGAVGYTF
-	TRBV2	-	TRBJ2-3	TGTGCCAGCAGTGGGGGCGGCAGCACAGATACGCAGTATTTT	CASSGGGSTDTQYF
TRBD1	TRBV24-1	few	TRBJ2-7	TGTGCCACGTCCCAGTCCGGGACAGGGACCTACGAGCAGTACTTC	CATSQSGTGTYEQYF
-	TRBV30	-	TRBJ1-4	TGTGCCACGCACCGCGGGTCAACTAATGAAAAACTGTTTTTT	CATHRGSTNEKLFF
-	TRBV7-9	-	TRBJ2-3	TGCGTTTCGGGGGTAGATACGCAGTATTTT	CVSGVDTQYF
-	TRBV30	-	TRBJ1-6	TGTGCCTGGAGTGTACAGGGACATAATTCACCCCTCCACTTT	CAWSVQGHNSPLHF
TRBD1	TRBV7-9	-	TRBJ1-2	TGTGCCAGCAGCCTACCGGGACAGGTCAACTATGGCTACACCTTC	CASSLPGQVNYGYTF
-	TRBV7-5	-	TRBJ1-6	TGTGTCAGAAGCTCGCAGGGGGAAGGAACAAATTTGGGTAATTCACCCCTCCACTTT	CVRSSQGEGTNLGNSPLHF
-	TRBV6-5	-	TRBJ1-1	TGTGCCAGCAGGCAGAAATCCTACACTGAAGCTTTCTTT	CASRQKSYTEAFF
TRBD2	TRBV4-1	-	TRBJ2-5	TGCGCCAGCAGCCAAGTTAATCGAGGTCGGATGAGTCTAGCGGGGGGGGGCGAGACCCAGTACTTC	CASSQVNRGRMSLAGGGETQYF
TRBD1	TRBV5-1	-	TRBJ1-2	TGCGCCAGCAGCTTAGCACAAGGACAGGGAGGATATGGCTACACCTTC	CASSLAQGQGGYGYTF
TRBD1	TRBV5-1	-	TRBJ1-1	TGCGCCAGCAGCTCCACAGGGGAGAGGGCTTTCTTT	CASSSTGERAFF
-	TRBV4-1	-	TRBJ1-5	TGCGCCAGCAGCCATTATAACTCCAGGGAGCCCCAGCATTTT	CASSHYNSREPQHF
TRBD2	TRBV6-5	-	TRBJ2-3	TGTGCCAGCACGGGGAGCGGGGGAAGCACAGATACGCAGTATTTT	CASTGSGGSTDTQYF